This is a list of T cell receptor beta chains from one sample in a study of shared clonotypes between healthy human individuals. The assay was immunoSEQ multiplex PCR, and TCRdb's table has in-frame clones only and misses some. The repertoire consists of 550,000 to 850,000 clones, with roughly 70% occurring once and the leading ten covering approximately 1.8%. The sequencing input was memory CD4+ T cells sorted from blood. These receptors all come from a woman between 25 and 40 years old in good health. The CDR3 runs from the conserved cysteine through the conserved F or W. D genes are given only for firm matches. Not every row has a clone size; where given, it reads once, few, many or a size class.

clone size	J gene	D gene	V gene	CDR3 protein	CDR3 DNA
-	TRBJ2-2	-	TRBV21-1	CASLGRGTGELFF	TGTGCCAGCTTAGGCCGGGGAACCGGGGAGCTGTTTTTT
few	TRBJ1-1	-	TRBV28	CASSLSGTEAFF	TGTGCCAGCAGTTTATCGGGCACTGAAGCTTTCTTT
-	TRBJ2-1	TRBD1	TRBV27	CASRRRQGAGNEQFF	TGTGCCAGCAGGAGGCGACAGGGGGCAGGGAATGAGCAGTTCTTC
few	TRBJ1-2	-	TRBV28	CASGSEPSSGYTF	TGTGCCAGCGGCTCCGAACCCAGTTCCGGCTACACCTTC
-	TRBJ2-7	-	TRBV5-5	CASSLARPGVTYEQYF	TGTGCCAGCAGCTTGGCACGGCCAGGGGTAACCTACGAGCAGTACTTC
few	TRBJ1-1	-	TRBV5-1	CASSSRLGQAGVQDTEAFF	TGCGCCAGCAGCTCCCGCTTGGGGCAGGCCGGTGTACAGGACACTGAAGCTTTCTTT
few	TRBJ2-2	-	TRBV7-2	CASSLAPTGELFF	TGTGCCAGCAGCTTAGCGCCCACCGGGGAGCTGTTTTTT
-	TRBJ2-3	TRBD1	TRBV6-5	CASSYSQGILTDTQYF	TGTGCCAGCAGTTACTCACAGGGGATCCTCACAGATACGCAGTATTTT
-	TRBJ2-3	TRBD2	TRBV4-1	CASSQERGSTDTQYF	TGCGCCAGCAGCCAAGAGCGGGGGAGCACAGATACGCAGTATTTT
few	TRBJ2-2	TRBD2	TRBV27	CASSFSDGLGTYIGELFF	TGTGCCAGCAGTTTTTCCGACGGACTAGGGACCTACATCGGGGAGCTGTTTTTT
-	TRBJ2-2	TRBD1	TRBV5-4	CASSSGTGSTGELFF	TGTGCCAGCAGCTCCGGGACAGGGTCCACCGGGGAGCTGTTTTTT
-	TRBJ2-5	-	TRBV28	CASNGNEETQYF	TGTGCCAGCAATGGAAATGAGGAGACCCAGTACTTC
many	TRBJ1-1	-	TRBV10-3	CAISEPRNTEAFF	TGTGCCATCAGTGAGCCCAGGAACACTGAAGCTTTCTTT
-	TRBJ2-7	-	TRBV29-1	CSVESQNYEQYF	TGCAGCGTTGAGTCACAGAACTACGAGCAGTACTTC
-	TRBJ2-1	TRBD2	TRBV28	CASSRRKTGLAGAAGSNEQFF	TGTGCCAGCAGCCGACGTAAAACGGGACTAGCGGGAGCGGCTGGATCAAATGAGCAGTTCTTC
once	TRBJ2-5	-	TRBV10-3	CAISGSGTKQETQYF	TGTGCCATCAGTGGGTCCGGGACAAAGCAAGAGACCCAGTACTTC
-	TRBJ2-7	TRBD2	TRBV7-9	CASSSPTLVAGGREQYF	TGTGCCAGCAGCTCCCCAACCTTAGTGGCGGGAGGGCGTGAGCAGTACTTC
-	TRBJ2-1	TRBD2	TRBV2	CASSDPLRTRNNEQFF	TGTGCCAGCAGTGATCCCCTTAGGACTAGAAACAATGAGCAGTTCTTC